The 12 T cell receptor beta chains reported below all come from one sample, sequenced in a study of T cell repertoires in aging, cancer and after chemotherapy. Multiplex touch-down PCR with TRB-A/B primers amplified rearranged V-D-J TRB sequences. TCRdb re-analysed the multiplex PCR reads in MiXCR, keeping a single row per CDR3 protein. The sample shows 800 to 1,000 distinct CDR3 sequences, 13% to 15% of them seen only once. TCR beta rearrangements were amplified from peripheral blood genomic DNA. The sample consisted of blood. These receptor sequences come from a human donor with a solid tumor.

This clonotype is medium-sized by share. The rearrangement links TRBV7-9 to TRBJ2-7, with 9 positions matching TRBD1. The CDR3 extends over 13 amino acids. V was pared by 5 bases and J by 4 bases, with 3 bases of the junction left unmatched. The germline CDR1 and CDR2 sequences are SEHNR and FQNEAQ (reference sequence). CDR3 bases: TGTGCCAGCAGCCGGACAGGGGTATACGAGCAGTACTTC. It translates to CASSRTGVYEQYF. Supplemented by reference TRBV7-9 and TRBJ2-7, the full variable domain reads DTGVSQNPRHKITKRGQNVTFRCDPISEHNRLYWYRQTLGQGPEFLTYFQNEAQLEKSRLLSDRFSAERPKGSFSTLEIQRTEQGDSAMYLCASSRTGVYEQYFGPGTRLTVT.

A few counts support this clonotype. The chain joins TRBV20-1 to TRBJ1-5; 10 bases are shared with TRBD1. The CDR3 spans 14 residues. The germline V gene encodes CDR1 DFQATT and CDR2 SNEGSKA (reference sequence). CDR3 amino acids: CSAIPGTGDQPQHF. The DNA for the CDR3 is TGCAGCGCCATTCCGGGGACAGGGGATCAGCCCCAGCATTTT.

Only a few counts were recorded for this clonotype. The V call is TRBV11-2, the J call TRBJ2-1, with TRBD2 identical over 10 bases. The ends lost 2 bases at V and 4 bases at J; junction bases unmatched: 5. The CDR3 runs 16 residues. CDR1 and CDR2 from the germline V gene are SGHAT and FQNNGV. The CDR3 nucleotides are TGTGCCAGCAGCTTATCGTCGACTAGCGGGTACAATGAGCAGTTCTTC. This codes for CASSLSSTSGYNEQFF.

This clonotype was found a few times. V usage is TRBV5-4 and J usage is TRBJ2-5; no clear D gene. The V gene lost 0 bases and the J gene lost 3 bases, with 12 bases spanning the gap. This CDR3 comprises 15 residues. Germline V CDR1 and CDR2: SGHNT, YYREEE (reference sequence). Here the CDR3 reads CASSLGPALKETQYF. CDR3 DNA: TGTGCCAGCAGCTTGGGGCCAGCTCTCAAAGAGACCCAGTACTTC.

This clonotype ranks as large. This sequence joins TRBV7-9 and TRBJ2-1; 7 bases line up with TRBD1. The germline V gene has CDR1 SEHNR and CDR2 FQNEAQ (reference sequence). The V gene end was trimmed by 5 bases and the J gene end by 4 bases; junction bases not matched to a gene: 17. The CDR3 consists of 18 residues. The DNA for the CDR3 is TGTGCCAGCAGCCCCGGACAGGAAGGCGACATGTGGTACAATGAGCAGTTCTTC. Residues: CASSPGQEGDMWYNEQFF. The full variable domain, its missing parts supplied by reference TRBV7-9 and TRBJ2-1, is DTGVSQNPRHKITKRGQNVTFRCDPISEHNRLYWYRQTLGQGPEFLTYFQNEAQLEKSRLLSDRFSAERPKGSFSTLEIQRTEQGDSAMYLCASSPGQEGDMWYNEQFFGPGTRLTVL.

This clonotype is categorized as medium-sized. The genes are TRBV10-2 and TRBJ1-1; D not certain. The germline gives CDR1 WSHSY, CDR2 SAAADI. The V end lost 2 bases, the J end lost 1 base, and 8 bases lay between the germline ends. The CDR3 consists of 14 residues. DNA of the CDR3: TGCGCCAGCAGTGAGGTGGTTTCGAACACTGAAGCTTTCTTT. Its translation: CASSEVVSNTEAFF.

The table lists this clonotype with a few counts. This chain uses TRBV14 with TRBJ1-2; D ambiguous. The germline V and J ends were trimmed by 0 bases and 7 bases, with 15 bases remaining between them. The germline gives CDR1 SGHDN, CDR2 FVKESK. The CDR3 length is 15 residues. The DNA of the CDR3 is TGTGCCAGCAGCCAAGATCCGGCCGGGCTGTTTGGCTACACCTTC. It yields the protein CASSQDPAGLFGYTF.

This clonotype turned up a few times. This chain's CDR3 is CASSGGTGGARKRGLNAKNIQYF. The CDR3 nucleotides read TGTGCCAGCAGTGGGGGGACGGGAGGGGCCCGGAAGCGTGGTTTGAACGCCAAAAACATTCAGTACTTC. The chain carries TRBV11-1 and TRBJ2-4; TRBD2 matches at 8 bases. V shed 6 bases and J 1 base; nucleotides not matched to a gene: 29. The CDR3 is 23 amino acids. Germline-derived CDR1 and CDR2 are SGHAT and FQDESV (reference sequence).

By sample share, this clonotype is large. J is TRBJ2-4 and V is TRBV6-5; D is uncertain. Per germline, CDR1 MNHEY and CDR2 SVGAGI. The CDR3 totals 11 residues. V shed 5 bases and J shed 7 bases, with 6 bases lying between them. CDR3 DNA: TGTGCCAGCAGTAATGGGAACATTCAGTACTTC. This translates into CASSNGNIQYF.

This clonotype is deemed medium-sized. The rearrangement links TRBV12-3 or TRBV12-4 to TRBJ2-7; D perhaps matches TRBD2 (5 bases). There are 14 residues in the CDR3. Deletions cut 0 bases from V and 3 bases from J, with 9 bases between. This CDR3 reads CASSLAGAFYEQYF. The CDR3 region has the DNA TGTGCCAGCAGTTTAGCGGGAGCTTTCTACGAGCAGTACTTC.

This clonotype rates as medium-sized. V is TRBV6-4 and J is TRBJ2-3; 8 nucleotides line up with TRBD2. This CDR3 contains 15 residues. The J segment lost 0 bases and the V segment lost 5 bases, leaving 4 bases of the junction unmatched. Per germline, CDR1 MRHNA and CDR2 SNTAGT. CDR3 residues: CASSPSGGSTDTQYF. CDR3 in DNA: TGTGCCAGCAGTCCGAGCGGGGGTAGCACAGATACGCAGTATTTT.

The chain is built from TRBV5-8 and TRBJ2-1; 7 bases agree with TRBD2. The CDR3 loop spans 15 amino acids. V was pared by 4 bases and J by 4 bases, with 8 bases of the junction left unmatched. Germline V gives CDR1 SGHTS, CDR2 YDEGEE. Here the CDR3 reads CASSPGLTTYNEQFF. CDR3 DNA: TGTGCCAGCAGCCCGGGACTAACCACGTACAATGAGCAGTTCTTC.